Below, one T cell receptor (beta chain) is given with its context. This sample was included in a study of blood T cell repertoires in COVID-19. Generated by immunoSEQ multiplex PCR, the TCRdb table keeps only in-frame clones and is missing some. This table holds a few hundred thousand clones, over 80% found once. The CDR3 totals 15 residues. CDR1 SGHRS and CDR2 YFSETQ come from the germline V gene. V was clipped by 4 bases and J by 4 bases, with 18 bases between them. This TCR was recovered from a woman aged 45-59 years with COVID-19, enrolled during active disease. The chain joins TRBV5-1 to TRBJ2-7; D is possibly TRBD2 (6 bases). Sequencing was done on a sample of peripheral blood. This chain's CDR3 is CASSPGGVWAYEQYF. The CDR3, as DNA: TGCGCCAGCAGCCCCGGGGGAGTGTGGGCGTACGAGCAGTACTTC. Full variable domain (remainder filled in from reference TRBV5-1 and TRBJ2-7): KAGVTQTPRYLIKTRGQQVTLSCSPISGHRSVSWYQQTPGQGLQFLFEYFSETQRNKGNFPGRFSGRQFSNSRSEMNVSTLELGDSALYLCASSPGGVWAYEQYFGPGTRLTVT.